Sequencing of this T cell receptor beta chain was carried out in a study of T-cell reconstitution after alpha-beta-depleted transplantation in children. The CDR3 sequence is 17 residues long. Germline V lookup: CDR1 SGHRS, CDR2 YFSETQ. V shed 1 base and J shed 2 bases, with 15 bases lying between them. Library preparation (for TCRbeta) was performed with unique molecular identifiers. Via MiXCR, TCRdb re-called the PCR reads, giving one row per CDR3 protein. The sample shows 170,000 or so distinct CDR3 sequences, roughly 7.5% of them seen only once. This clonotype appeared a few times. This rearrangement joins TRBV5-1 to TRBJ2-2; D may be TRBD1 or TRBD2 (5 bases each). This specimen was PBMCs from the stem cell graft donor, taken from the stem cell graft. The sequence was obtained from a human donor who donated a stem cell graft to a child with Wiskott-Aldrich syndrome. The DNA of the CDR3 is TGCGCCAGCAGCTTGAGGACCGGGACGCATAACACCGGGGAGCTGTTTTTT. Encoded protein: CASSLRTGTHNTGELFF.